This TCR beta chain came from a study of cytomegalovirus exposure and HLA in healthy donors. Whole-study context: Early release data held around 80 million unique TCRs from HLA-typed donors. The study's findings and limits: The study labeled 150 to 200 TCR beta chains cytomegalovirus-associated. Among TCR beta chains of equal frequency, HLA-associated ones were more clonally expanded in a later analysis.

The study ran its PCR with 60 Vbeta and 13 Jbeta primers. This table comes from immunoSEQ multiplex PCR, and its TCRdb copy is limited to in-frame clones, with some not included. The sample shows approximately 170,000 clones, approximately 88% of them seen only once. With respect to this clone: As yet, its antigen is unknown.

Germline V CDR1 and CDR2: SQVTM, ANQGSEA. V was trimmed by 7 bases and J by 0 bases, leaving 13 bases between them. This CDR3 is built from 14 residues. The source is a boy younger than 10 in good health and CMV-seronegative. The specimen sequenced was PBMCs. The genes are TRBV29-1 and TRBJ2-4; maybe TRBD1 (6 bases). The CDR3 sequence: CSAITGLAKNIQYF. CDR3 in DNA: TGCAGCGCTATCACAGGGCTAGCCAAAAACATTCAGTACTTC.